Listed below are T cell receptor beta chains from one sample, sequenced in a study of early T cells in non-severe SARS-CoV-2 infection. Each CDR3 protein is one row after TCRdb ran MiXCR on the 5' RACE reads. This sample has some 30,000 distinct CDR3 sequences, with approximately 7% found just once. Material for sequencing was whole blood. Receptors were obtained from an adult who was a healthcare worker with PCR-confirmed SARS-CoV-2 infection or an uninfected control (not recorded which). Each CDR3 is given with its conserved first and last residue. Each record gives: J gene, V gene, clone size, D gene, CDR3 DNA, CDR3 protein. D genes are given only for firm matches. The size field is filled for only some rows; it gives once, few, many or a size class.

TRBJ1-6	TRBV4-2	-	-	TGTGCCAGCAGCCAAGGGACGGCTAATTCACCCCTCCACTTT	CASSQGTANSPLHF
TRBJ2-1	TRBV6-7	many	-	TGTGCCAGGCCTCCACCCCCCTACAATGAGCAGTTCTTC	CARPPPPYNEQFF
TRBJ2-3	TRBV3-1	-	-	TGTGCCAGCAGCACCGGGGATACGCAGTATTTT	CASSTGDTQYF
TRBJ2-2	TRBV12-3/TRBV12-4	many	-	TGTGCCAGCAGTTTAAGGGTTAACACCGGGGAGCTGTTTTTT	CASSLRVNTGELFF
TRBJ2-1	TRBV12-3/TRBV12-4	many	TRBD2	TGTGCCAGCAGGCAACTAGCGGGGGGGCATGGTGAGCAGTTCTTC	CASRQLAGGHGEQFF
TRBJ2-5	TRBV20-1	many	-	TGCAGTGCTAGTACCCCGGACTTTCAAGAGACCCAGTACTTC	CSASTPDFQETQYF
TRBJ2-5	TRBV3-1	-	TRBD2	TGTGCCAGCAGCCCTGGACTAGAAGGGGCAAGGCTGACCCAGTACTTC	CASSPGLEGARLTQYF
TRBJ2-5	TRBV12-3/TRBV12-4	many	-	TGTGCCAGCAGTTTTTTTGGCCCTGGGGAGACCCAGTACTTC	CASSFFGPGETQYF
TRBJ2-3	TRBV7-2	few	-	TGTGCCAGCAGCTTAGCGGCCGGTAGCACAGATACGCAGTATTTT	CASSLAAGSTDTQYF
TRBJ2-1	TRBV3-1	many	TRBD2	TGTGCCAGCAGCCAAGGCTATAGCGGGGGAGGGGATGAGCAGTTCTTC	CASSQGYSGGGDEQFF
TRBJ2-1	TRBV2	-	-	TGTGCCAGCATATTGGCGGGGCCATCCATTGAGCAGTTCTTC	CASILAGPSIEQFF
TRBJ2-5	TRBV20-1	many	TRBD1	TGCAGTGCTGGGGACAGACGACAAGAGACCCAGTACTTC	CSAGDRRQETQYF
TRBJ2-7	TRBV7-9	-	-	TGTGCCAGCAGCCTGGACATTTCCTACGAGCAGTACTTC	CASSLDISYEQYF
TRBJ1-5	TRBV6-6	many	-	TGTGCCAGCAGTTACTCATCGGGCGGTAGCAATCAGCCCCAGCATTTT	CASSYSSGGSNQPQHF
TRBJ2-2	TRBV5-4	many	-	TGTGCCAGCAGCAAAGGGGAGACCGGGGAGCTGTTTTTT	CASSKGETGELFF
TRBJ1-5	TRBV12-3/TRBV12-4	many	-	TGTGCCAGCAGCGCTTTCTCAGGGGATCAGCCCCAGCATTTT	CASSAFSGDQPQHF
TRBJ2-1	TRBV7-9	many	-	TGTGCCAGCAGCTCGCTCCTTACTTCTAGCAATGAGCAGTTCTTC	CASSSLLTSSNEQFF
TRBJ2-5	TRBV20-1	many	-	TGCAGTGCTAGGGTAGCGCCGGGGGAGACCCAGTACTTC	CSARVAPGETQYF
TRBJ1-1	TRBV11-2	many	-	TGTGCCAGCAGCCCTTGGCAGGGCACTGAAGCTTTCTTT	CASSPWQGTEAFF
TRBJ1-2	TRBV20-1	many	-	TGCAGTGCTAGAACCGGGACTTACTATGGCTACACCTTC	CSARTGTYYGYTF
TRBJ2-1	TRBV11-3	many	TRBD2	TGTGCCAGCAGCTTAGAGCGGGGGAATGAGCAGTTCTTC	CASSLERGNEQFF
TRBJ2-7	TRBV7-8	few	-	TGTGCCAGCAGCCCCGGGACTTACTACGAGCAGTACTTC	CASSPGTYYEQYF
TRBJ2-7	TRBV12-3/TRBV12-4	many	-	TGTGCCAGCAGTCAGGCAGGGTGGTCCGACGAGCAGTACTTC	CASSQAGWSDEQYF